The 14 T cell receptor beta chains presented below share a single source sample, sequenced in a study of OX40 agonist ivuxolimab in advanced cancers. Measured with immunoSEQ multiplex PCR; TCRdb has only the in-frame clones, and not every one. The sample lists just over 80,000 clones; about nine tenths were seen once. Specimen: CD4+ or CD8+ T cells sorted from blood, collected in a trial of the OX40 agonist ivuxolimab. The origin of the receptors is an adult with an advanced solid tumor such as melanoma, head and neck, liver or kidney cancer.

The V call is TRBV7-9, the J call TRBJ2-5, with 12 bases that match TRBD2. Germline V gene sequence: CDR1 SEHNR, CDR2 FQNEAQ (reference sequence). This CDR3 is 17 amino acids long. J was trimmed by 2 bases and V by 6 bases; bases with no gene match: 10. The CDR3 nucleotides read TGTGCCAGCAGGCGTCGGACTAGCGGGGTTTCTCAAGAGACCCAGTACTTC. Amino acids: CASRRRTSGVSQETQYF.

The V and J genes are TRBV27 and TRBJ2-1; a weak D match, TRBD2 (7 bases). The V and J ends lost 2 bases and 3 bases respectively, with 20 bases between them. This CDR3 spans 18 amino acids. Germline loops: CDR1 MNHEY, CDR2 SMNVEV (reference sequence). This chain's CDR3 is CASSLTWTRGGRYNEQFF. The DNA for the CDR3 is TGTGCCAGCAGTTTAACCTGGACTAGAGGGGGGCGCTACAATGAGCAGTTCTTC.

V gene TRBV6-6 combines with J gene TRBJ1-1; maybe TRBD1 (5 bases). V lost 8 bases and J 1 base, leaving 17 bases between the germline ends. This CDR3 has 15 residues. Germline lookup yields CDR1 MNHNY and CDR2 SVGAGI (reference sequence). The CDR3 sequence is CASVRPGTANTEAFF. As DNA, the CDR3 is TGTGCCAGCGTGCGACCCGGGACGGCGAACACTGAAGCTTTCTTT.

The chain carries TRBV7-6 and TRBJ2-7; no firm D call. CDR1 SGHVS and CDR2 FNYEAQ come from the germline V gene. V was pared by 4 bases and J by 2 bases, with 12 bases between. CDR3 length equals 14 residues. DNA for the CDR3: TGTGCCAGCAGCTCCACCGTGACCACCTACGAGCAGTACTTC. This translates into CASSSTVTTYEQYF. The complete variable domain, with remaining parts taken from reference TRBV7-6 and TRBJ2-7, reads GAGVSQSPRYKVTKRGQDVALRCDPISGHVSLYWYRQALGQGPEFLTYFNYEAQQDKSGLPNDRFSAERPEGSISTLTIQRTEQRDSAMYRCASSSTVTTYEQYFGPGTRLTVT.

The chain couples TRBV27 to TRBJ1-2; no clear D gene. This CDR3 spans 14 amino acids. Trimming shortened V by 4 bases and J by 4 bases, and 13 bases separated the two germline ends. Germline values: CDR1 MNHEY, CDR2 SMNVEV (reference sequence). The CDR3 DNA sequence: TGTGCCAGCAGTTCCCGAGGATCAACCTATGGCTACACCTTC. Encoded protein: CASSSRGSTYGYTF.

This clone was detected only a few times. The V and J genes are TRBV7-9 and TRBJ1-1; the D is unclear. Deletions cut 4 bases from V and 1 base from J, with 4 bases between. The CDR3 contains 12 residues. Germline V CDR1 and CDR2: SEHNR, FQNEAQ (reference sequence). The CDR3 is CASSWKNTEAFF. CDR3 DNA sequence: TGTGCCAGCAGCTGGAAGAACACTGAAGCTTTCTTT.

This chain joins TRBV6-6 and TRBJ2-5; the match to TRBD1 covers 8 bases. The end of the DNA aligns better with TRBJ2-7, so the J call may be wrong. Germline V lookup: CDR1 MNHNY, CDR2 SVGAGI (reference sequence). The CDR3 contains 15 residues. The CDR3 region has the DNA TGTGCCAGCAGAGGGACCGGGACAGGCCCCTCCGAGCAGTACTTC. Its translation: CASRGTGTGPSEQYF.

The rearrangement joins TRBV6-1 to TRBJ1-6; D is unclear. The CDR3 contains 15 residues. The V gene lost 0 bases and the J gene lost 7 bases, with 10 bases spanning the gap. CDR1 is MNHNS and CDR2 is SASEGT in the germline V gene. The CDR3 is CASSEAGSENSPLHF. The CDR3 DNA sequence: TGTGCCAGCAGTGAAGCGGGGTCGGAGAATTCACCCCTCCACTTT.

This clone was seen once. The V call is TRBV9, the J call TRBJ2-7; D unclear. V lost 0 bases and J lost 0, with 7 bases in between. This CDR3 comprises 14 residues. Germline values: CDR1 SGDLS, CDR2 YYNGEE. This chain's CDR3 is CASSVETNSYEQYF. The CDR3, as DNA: TGTGCCAGCAGCGTAGAAACAAACTCCTACGAGCAGTACTTC.

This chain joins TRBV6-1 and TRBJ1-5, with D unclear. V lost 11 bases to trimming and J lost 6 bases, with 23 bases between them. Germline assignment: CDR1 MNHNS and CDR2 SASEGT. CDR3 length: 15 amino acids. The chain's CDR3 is CAVTPPTLRSQPQHF. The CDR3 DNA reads TGTGCCGTCACCCCCCCCACCTTGAGAAGTCAGCCCCAGCATTTT.

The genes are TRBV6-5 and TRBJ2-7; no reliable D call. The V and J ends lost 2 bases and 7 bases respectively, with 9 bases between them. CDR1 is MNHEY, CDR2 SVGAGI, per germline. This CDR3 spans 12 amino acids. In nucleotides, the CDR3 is TGTGCCAGCAGTTACCTTACTGGGGAGCAGTACTTC. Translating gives CASSYLTGEQYF.

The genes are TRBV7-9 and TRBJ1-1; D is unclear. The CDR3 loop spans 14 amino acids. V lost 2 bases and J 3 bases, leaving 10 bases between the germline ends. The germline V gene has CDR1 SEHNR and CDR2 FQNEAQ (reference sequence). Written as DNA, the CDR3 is TGTGCCAGCAGCTTATTGGCGCGGGACACTGAAGCTTTCTTT. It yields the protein CASSLLARDTEAFF.

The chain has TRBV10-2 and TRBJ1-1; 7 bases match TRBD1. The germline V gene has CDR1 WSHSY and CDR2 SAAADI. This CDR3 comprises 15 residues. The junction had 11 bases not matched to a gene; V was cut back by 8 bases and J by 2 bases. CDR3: CASAETGRRNTEAFF. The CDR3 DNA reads TGCGCCAGCGCCGAGACAGGGAGGAGAAACACTGAAGCTTTCTTT.

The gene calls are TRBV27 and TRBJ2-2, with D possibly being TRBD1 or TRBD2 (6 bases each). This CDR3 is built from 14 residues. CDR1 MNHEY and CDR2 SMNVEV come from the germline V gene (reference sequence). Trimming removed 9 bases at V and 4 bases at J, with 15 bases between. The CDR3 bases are TGTGCCAGGCCCCGGGGGCATTGCACCGGGGAGCTGTTTTTT. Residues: CARPRGHCTGELFF.